Listed here is a single TCR beta chain. Its antigen is not known. The record originates from a study of T cell responses to AZD1222 COVID-19 vaccine. Study-level findings and limits: Dominant at 160-218 and 743-854, vaccine-associated CD4 TCRs also spanned spike.

Germline lookup yields CDR1 SGHDT and CDR2 YYEEEE. The CDR3 contains 14 residues. The V end was cut by 4 bases, the J end by 2 bases, with 12 bases between. Measured with immunoSEQ multiplex PCR; TCRdb has only the in-frame clones, and not every one. There are 90,000 or so clones in the sample; around 90% occur only once, and around 15% lies in the top ten. This sequence was found in an adult in good health. The material was peripheral blood, obtained on day 0 of AZD1222 vaccination. The V call is TRBV5-6, the J call TRBJ2-5; D perhaps matches TRBD1 (5 bases). This CDR3 is CASSRGSGQETQYF. The CDR3 nucleotides read TGTGCCAGCAGCAGGGGAAGTGGACAAGAGACCCAGTACTTC. Full variable domain (rest looked up from reference TRBV5-6 and TRBJ2-5): DAGVTQSPTHLIKTRGQQVTLRCSPKSGHDTVSWYQQALGQGPQFIFQYYEEEERQRGNFPDRFSGHQFPNYSSELNVNALLLGDSALYLCASSRGSGQETQYFGPGTRLLVL.